This TCR beta chain was recorded in a study of memory CD4+ T cells and cytomegalovirus serostatus. Study at large: Of the healthy Belgian adults, 9 were CMV seropositive and 20 to 25 seronegative. Study outcomes and limitations: The CMV-associated TCR signature appears largely within the CD4+ memory repertoire.

Sequencing was performed with immunoSEQ multiplex PCR; in TCRdb, only in-frame clones are kept and a portion is missing. The table shows some 87,000 clones, with 80% occurring only once. The sort gate was single viable CD3+CD4+CD8-CD45RO+ cells for memory CD4+ T cells. CD4+ T cells were isolated by positive magnetic selection. In germline, CDR1 is SGHTA, CDR2 FQGNSA. V lost 0 bases, J lost 5 bases, and 20 bases lay in between. The CDR3 totals 18 residues. With respect to this clone: Its matching antigen is unknown.

The material sequenced was memory CD4+ T cells from blood. This TCR came from an adult in good health and CMV-seropositive. The rearrangement links TRBV7-2 to TRBJ2-1; no definite D call. CDR3 nucleotides: TGTGCCAGCAGCTTAGCGAGTACCGTAGGAACGAGAAACAATGAGCAGTTCTTC. It encodes CASSLASTVGTRNNEQFF.